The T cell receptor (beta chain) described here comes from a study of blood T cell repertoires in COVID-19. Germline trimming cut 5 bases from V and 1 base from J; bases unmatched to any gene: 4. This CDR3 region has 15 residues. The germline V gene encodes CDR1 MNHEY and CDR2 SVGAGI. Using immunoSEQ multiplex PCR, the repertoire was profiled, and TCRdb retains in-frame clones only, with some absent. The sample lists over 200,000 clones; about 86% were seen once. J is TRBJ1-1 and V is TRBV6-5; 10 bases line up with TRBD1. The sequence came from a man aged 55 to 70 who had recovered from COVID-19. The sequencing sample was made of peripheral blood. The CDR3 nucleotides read TGTGCCAGCAGTACCCGGACAGGGGGGAACACTGAAGCTTTCTTT. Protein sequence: CASSTRTGGNTEAFF.